This record concerns one TCR beta chain sequence. Its cognate antigen has yet to be identified. Per-base qualities were not stored, and no clone one base away is much larger. These data originate in a study of blood T cell repertoires in COVID-19 (dated by TCRdb to 2020 to 2022). With regard to the full study: Samples from collaborators originated in the United States, Italy and Spain and spanned both the acute and convalescent phases of COVID-19. Samples were obtained from the ongoing ImmuneRACE study (first 160 participants) and from some 1,300 subjects provided by 6 global collaborators. HLA class I and class II types, where available, came from metadata supplied by the sample provider rather than from assay-based typing. Deeply sampled blood TCRbeta repertoires from subjects exposed to, actively infected with, or recovered from COVID-19 were included in the dataset. Nearly every sample came with metadata listing a de-identified subject ID, COVID-19 status, age in years and sex. The repertoires were released in a freely available public database intended as a resource for research on the immune response to SARS-CoV-2. The prospective study material was composed of cDNA or gDNA derived from T cells, B-cell-depleted T cells, or PBMCs.

CDR1 SGHDT and CDR2 YYEEEE were looked up in the germline V gene. Spanning cysteine to phenylalanine, the CDR3 consists of 14 amino acids. The only DNA kept is the CDR3, 42 bases in frame from the first base. V trim: 4 bases; J trim: 7 bases; unmatched bases: 9. What the research found in general, with its limitations: How much clinical and demographic metadata was included differed by source and by participant, and the metadata was provided uncurated.

TCRbeta CDR3 regions were amplified from genomic DNA using the immunoSEQ Assay, a bias-controlled multiplex PCR. In the authors' own workflow: The number of nucleated cells in each sample was estimated from the amplification of reference gene primers within the assay. To quantify the absolute abundance of each unique TCRbeta CDR3 rearrangement, sequence reads were collapsed and filtered. For each sample, productive Simpson clonality was calculated as the square root of Simpson's diversity index across productive rearrangements. Imported from immuneACCESS, the table was reduced by TCRdb to in-frame sequences with V and J called. These copies leave out some clones; in studies compared against another copy, an unresolved V gene accounts for under half, and the cause of the remainder is not known. From that table come the V and J calls and clone size; the DNA was used to work out D and trimming. The sample yields approximately 350,000 clones; more than 75% were counted once. More than 5% of the sample rests with the top ten.

One collaborating source in Seattle enrolled patients while the patients were actively infected and followed the patients over time throughout the course of disease. Whole blood was collected in K2EDTA tubes by collaborating institutions according to the institutions' own protocols. For TCRbeta analysis, collaborators shipped samples as frozen whole blood, isolated PBMCs, or DNA extracted from either of those sample types. The chain is encoded by TRBV5-6 joined to TRBJ1-2, with 8 bases aligning to TRBD1. The TCR originated in a woman aged 45-65 years with COVID-19, enrolled during active disease. Material for sequencing was peripheral blood. The CDR3 loop reads CASSQVQGASGYTF. The nucleotide sequence reads TGTGCCAGCAGCCAAGTTCAGGGGGCGAGTGGCTACACCTTC.